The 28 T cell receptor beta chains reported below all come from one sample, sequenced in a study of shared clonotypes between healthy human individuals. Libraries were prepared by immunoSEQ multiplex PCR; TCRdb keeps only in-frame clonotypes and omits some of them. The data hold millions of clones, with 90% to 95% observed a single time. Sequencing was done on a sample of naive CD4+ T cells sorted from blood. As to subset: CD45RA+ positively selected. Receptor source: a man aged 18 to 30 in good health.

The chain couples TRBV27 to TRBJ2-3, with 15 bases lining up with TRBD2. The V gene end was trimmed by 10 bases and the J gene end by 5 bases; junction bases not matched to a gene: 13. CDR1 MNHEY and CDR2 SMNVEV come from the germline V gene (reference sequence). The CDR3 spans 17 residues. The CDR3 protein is CATAGLAGGIRGDTQYF. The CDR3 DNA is TGTGCCACCGCGGGACTAGCGGGGGGTATAAGAGGAGATACGCAGTATTTT.

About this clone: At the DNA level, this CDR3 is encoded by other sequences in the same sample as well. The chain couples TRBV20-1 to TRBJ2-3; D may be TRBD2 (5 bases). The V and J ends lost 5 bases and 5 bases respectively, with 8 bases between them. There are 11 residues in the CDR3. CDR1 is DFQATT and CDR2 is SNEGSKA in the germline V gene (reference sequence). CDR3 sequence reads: CSAERGDTQYF. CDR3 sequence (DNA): TGCAGTGCTGAACGGGGAGATACGCAGTATTTT.

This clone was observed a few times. The CDR3: CASSLDTTAEAFF. CDR3 sequence (DNA): TGTGCCAGCAGCTTGGATACGACGGCTGAAGCTTTCTTT. J is TRBJ1-1 and V is TRBV5-5; D gene ambiguous. Deletions cut 0 bases from V and 6 bases from J, with 9 bases between. Germline CDR1 and CDR2: SGHKS and YYEKEE (reference sequence). The CDR3 spans 13 residues.

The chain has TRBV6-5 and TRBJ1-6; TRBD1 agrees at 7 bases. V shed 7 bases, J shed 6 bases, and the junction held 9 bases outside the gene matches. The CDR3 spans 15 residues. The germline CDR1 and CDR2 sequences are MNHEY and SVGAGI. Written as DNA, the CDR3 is TGTGCCAGCACCCAGACCGGGACAGTTAATTCACCCCTCCACTTT. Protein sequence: CASTQTGTVNSPLHF.

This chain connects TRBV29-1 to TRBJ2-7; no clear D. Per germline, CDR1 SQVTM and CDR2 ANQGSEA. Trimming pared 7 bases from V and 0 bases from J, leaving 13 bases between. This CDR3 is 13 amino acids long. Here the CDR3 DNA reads TGCAGCGCAAAGAGGTTAGGCTCCTACGAGCAGTACTTC. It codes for CSAKRLGSYEQYF.

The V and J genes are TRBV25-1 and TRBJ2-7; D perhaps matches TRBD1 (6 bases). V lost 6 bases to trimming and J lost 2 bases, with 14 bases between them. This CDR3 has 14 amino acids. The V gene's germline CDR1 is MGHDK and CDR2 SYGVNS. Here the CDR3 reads CASSPWTVPYEQYF. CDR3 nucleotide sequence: TGTGCCAGCAGCCCATGGACAGTTCCCTACGAGCAGTACTTC.

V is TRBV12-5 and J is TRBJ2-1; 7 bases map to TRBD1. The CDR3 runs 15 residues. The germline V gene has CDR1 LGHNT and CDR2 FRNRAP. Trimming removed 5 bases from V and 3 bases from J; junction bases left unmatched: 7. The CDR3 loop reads CASGVGTAYYNEQFF. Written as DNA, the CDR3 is TGTGCTAGTGGTGTGGGGACAGCCTACTACAATGAGCAGTTCTTC.

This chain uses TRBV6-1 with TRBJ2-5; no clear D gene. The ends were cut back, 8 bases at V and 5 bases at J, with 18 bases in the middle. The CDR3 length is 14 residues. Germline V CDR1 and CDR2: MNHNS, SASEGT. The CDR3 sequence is CASVQMATRETQYF. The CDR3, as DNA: TGTGCCAGCGTTCAAATGGCAACTCGGGAGACCCAGTACTTC.

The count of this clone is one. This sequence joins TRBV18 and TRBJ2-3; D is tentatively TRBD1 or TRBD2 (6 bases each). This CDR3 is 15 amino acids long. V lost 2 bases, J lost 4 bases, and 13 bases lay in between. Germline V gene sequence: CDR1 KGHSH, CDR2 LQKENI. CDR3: CASSPRTEGADTQYF. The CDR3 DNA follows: TGTGCCAGCTCACCAAGGACGGAGGGGGCAGATACGCAGTATTTT.

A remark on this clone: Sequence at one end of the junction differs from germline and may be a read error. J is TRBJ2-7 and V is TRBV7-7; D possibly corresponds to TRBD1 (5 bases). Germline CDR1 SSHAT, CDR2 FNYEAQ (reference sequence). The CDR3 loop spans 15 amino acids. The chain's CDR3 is CASSLGPGASYEQYF. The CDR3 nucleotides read TGTGCTAGCAGCTTGGGGCCAGGAGCCTCCTACGAGCAGTACTTC.

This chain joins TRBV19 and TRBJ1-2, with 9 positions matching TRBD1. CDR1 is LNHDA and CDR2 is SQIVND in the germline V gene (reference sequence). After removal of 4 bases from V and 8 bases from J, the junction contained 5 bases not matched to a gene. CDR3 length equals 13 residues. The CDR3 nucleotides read TGTGCCAGTAGTACCCGGGACAGGGACGGCTACACCTTC. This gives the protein CASSTRDRDGYTF.

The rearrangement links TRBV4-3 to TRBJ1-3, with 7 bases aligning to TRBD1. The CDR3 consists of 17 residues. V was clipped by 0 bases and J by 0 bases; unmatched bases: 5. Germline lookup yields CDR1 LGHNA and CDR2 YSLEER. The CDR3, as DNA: TGCGCCAGCAGCCAAGATCTCCCAGGGGGCTCTGGAAACACCATATATTTT. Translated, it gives CASSQDLPGGSGNTIYF.

The CDR3 spells CSAAPGGGYTF. Here the CDR3 DNA reads TGCAGTGCTGCCCCGGGGGGGGGCTACACCTTC. The gene calls are TRBV20-1 and TRBJ1-2; D might be TRBD1 (5 bases). The CDR3 contains 11 residues. Deletions cut 5 bases from V and 8 bases from J, with 12 bases between. The V gene's germline CDR1 is DFQATT and CDR2 SNEGSKA (reference sequence).

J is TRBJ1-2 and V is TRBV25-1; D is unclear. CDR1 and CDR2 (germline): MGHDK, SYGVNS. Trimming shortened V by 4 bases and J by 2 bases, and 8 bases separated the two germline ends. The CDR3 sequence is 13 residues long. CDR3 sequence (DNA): TGTGCCAGCAGTGGTCAAGACAACTATGGCTACACCTTC. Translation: CASSGQDNYGYTF.

This chain's CDR3 is CASSLPTGAGTGELFF. CDR3 bases: TGTGCCAGCAGTCTTCCAACAGGGGCCGGTACCGGGGAGCTGTTTTTT. The V call is TRBV9, the J call TRBJ2-2; 7 positions match TRBD1. With 5 bases clipped from V and 5 bases from J, the junction kept 12 bases outside the gene matches. This CDR3 spans 16 amino acids. Germline V gene lookup returns CDR1 SGDLS and CDR2 YYNGEE.

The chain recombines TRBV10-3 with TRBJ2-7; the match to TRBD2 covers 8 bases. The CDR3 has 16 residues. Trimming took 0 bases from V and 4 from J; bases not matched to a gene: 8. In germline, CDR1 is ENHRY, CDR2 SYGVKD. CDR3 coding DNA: TGTGCCATCAGTGAGTCTGCCGGGAGGGCCGCGTACGAGCAGTACTTC. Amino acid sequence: CAISESAGRAAYEQYF.

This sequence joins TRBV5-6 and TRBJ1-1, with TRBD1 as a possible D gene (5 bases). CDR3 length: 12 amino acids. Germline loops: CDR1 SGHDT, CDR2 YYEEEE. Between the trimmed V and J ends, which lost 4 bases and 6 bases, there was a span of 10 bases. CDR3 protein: CASSRGTPEAFF. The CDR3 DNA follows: TGTGCCAGCAGCAGGGGTACCCCTGAAGCTTTCTTT. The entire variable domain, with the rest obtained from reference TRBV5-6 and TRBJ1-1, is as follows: DAGVTQSPTHLIKTRGQQVTLRCSPKSGHDTVSWYQQALGQGPQFIFQYYEEEERQRGNFPDRFSGHQFPNYSSELNVNALLLGDSALYLCASSRGTPEAFFGQGTRLTVV.

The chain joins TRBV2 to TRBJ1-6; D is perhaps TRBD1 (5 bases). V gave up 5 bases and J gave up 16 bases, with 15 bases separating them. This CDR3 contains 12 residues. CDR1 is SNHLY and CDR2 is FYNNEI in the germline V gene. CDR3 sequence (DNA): TGTGCCAGCAGTTATATGGACATGCCTCTCCACTTT. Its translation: CASSYMDMPLHF.

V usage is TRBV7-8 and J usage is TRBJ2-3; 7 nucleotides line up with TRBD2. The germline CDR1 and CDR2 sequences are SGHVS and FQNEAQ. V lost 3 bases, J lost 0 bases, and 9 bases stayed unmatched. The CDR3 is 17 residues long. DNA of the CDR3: TGTGCCAGCAGCTTCGCCAAGCTAGCGGCCAGCACAGATACGCAGTATTTT. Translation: CASSFAKLAASTDTQYF.

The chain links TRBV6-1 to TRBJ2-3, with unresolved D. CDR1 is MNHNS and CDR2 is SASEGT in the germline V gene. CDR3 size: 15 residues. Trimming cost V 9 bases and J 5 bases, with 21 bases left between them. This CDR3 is CASNRWATVGDTQYF. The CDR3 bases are TGTGCCAGTAACAGATGGGCTACGGTGGGAGATACGCAGTATTTT.

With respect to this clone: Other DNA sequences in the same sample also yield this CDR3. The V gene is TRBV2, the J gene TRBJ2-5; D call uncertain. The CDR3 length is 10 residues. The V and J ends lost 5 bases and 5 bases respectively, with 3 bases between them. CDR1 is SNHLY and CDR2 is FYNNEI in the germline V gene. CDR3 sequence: CASSLETQYF. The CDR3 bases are TGTGCCAGCAGTCTTGAGACCCAGTACTTC. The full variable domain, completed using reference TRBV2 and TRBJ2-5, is EPEVTQTPSHQVTQMGQEVILRCVPISNHLYFYWYRQILGQKVEFLVSFYNNEISEKSEIFDDQFSVERPDGSNFTLKIRSTKLEDSAMYFCASSLETQYFGPGTRLLVL.

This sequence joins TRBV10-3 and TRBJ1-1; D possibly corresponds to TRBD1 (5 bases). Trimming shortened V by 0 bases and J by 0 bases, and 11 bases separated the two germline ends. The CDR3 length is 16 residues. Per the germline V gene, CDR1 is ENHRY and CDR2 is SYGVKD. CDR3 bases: TGTGCCATCAGTGAGTCTGGAGGGGTAGTGAACACTGAAGCTTTCTTT. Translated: CAISESGGVVNTEAFF.

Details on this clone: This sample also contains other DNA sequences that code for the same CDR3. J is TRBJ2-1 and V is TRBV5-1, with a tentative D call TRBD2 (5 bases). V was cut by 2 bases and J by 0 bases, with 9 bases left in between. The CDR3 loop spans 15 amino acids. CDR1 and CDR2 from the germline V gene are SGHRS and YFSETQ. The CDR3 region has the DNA TGCGCCAGCAGCTTAGCGGCAAGCTCCTACAATGAGCAGTTCTTC. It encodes CASSLAASSYNEQFF. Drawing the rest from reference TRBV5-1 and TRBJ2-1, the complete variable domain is KAGVTQTPRYLIKTRGQQVTLSCSPISGHRSVSWYQQTPGQGLQFLFEYFSETQRNKGNFPGRFSGRQFSNSRSEMNVSTLELGDSALYLCASSLAASSYNEQFFGPGTRLTVL.

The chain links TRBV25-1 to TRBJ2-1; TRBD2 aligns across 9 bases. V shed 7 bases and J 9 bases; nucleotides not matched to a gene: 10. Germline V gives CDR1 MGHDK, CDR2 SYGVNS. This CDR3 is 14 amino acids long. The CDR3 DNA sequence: TGTGCCAGCACAGGGACTAGCCTGTGGGGTGAGCAGTTCTTC. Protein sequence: CASTGTSLWGEQFF.

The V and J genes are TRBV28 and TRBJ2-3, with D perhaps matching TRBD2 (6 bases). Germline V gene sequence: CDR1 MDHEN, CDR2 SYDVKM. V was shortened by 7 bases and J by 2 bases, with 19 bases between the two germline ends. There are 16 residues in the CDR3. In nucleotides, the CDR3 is TGTGCCAGCAAAGCCGGGTTCGGGGGATTCACAGATACGCAGTATTTT. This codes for CASKAGFGGFTDTQYF.

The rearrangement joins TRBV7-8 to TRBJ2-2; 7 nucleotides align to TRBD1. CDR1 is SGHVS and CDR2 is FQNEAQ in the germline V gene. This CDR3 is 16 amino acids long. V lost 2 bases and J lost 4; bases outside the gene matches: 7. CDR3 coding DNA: TGTGCCAGCAGCTTATGGCCAGGGGGTCTCACCGGGGAGCTGTTTTTT. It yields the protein CASSLWPGGLTGELFF.

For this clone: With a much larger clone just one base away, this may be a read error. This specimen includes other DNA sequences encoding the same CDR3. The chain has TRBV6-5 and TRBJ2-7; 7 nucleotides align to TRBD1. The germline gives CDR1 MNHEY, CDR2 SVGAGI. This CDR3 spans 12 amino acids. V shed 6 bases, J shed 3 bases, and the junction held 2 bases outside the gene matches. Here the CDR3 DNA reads TGTGCCAGCAGCCGGACAGGCTACGAGCAGTACTTC. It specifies CASSRTGYEQYF.

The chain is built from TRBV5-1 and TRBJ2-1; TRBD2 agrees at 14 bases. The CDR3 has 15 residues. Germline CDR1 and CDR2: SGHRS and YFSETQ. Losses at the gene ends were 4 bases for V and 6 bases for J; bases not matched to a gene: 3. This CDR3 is CASSEGTSGSNEQFF. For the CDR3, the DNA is TGCGCCAGCAGCGAAGGGACTAGCGGGAGCAATGAGCAGTTCTTC.